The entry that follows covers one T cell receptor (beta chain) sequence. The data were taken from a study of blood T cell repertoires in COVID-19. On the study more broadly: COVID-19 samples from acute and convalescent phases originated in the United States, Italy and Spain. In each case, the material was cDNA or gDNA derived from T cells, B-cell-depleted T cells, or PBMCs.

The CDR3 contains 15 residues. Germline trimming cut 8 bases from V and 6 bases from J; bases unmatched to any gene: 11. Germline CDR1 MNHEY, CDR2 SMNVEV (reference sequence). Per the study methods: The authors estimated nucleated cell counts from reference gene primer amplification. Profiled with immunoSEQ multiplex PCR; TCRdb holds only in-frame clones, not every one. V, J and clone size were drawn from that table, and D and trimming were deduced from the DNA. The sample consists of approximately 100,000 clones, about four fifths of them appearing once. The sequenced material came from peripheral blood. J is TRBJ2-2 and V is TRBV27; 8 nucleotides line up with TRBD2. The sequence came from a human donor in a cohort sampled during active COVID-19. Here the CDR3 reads CASCPGGPQAGELFF. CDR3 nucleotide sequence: TGTGCCAGCTGCCCGGGGGGGCCGCAGGCCGGGGAGCTGTTTTTT.